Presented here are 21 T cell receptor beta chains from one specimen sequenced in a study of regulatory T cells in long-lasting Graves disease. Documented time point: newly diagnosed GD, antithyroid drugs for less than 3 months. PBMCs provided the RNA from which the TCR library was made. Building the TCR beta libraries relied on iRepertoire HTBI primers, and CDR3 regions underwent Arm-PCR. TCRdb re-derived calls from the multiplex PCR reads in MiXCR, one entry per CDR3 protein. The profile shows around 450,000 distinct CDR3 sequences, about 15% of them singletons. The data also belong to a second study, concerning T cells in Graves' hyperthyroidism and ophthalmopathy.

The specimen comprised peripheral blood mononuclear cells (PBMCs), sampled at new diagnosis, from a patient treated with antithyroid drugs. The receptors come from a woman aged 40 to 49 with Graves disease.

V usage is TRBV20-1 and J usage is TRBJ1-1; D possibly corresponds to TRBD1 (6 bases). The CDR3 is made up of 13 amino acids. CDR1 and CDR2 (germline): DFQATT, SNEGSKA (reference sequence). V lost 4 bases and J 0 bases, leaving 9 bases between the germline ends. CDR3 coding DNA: TGCAGTGCTACTCGGACAGTGAACACTGAAGCTTTCTTT. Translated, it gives CSATRTVNTEAFF.

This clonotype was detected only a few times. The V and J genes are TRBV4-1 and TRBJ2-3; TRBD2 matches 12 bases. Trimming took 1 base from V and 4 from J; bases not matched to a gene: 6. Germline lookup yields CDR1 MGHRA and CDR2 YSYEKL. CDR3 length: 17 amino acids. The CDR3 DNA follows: TGCGCCAGCAGCCAAGCTCCTAGCGGGAGGGCTGCAGATACGCAGTATTTT. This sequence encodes CASSQAPSGRAADTQYF.

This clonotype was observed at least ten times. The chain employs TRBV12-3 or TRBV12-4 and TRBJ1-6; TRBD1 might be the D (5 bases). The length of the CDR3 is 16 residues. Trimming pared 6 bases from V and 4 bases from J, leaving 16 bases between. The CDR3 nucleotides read TGTGCCAGCAGCGAGTTTAAGGGACGGTATAATTCACCCCTCCACTTT. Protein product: CASSEFKGRYNSPLHF.

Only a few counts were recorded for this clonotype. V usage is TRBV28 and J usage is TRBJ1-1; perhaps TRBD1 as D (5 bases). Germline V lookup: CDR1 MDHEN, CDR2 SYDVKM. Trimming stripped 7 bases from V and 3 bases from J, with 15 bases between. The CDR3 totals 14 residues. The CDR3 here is CASTRAGGYTEAFF. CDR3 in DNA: TGTGCCAGCACCCGGGCGGGGGGGTACACTGAAGCTTTCTTT.

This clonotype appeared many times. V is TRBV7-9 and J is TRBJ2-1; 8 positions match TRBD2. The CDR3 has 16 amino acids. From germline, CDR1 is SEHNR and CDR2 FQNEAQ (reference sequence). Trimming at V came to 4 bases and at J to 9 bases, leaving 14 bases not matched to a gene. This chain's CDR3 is CASSYLEREGRSEQFF. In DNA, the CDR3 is TGTGCCAGCAGCTACCTTGAACGGGAGGGCCGAAGTGAGCAGTTCTTC.

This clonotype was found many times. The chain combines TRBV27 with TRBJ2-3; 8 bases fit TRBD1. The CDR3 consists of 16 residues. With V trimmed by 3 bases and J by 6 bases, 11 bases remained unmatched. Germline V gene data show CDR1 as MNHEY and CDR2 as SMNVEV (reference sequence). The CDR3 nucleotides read TGTGCCAGCAGTTTGGGACGAGGACAGGGAAAGGATACGCAGTATTTT. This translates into CASSLGRGQGKDTQYF.

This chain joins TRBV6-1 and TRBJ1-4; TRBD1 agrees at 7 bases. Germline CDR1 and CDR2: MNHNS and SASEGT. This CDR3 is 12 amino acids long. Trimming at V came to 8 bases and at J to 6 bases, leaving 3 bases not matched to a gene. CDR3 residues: CASRRGDEKLFF. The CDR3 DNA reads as TGTGCCAGCCGCAGGGGGGATGAAAAACTGTTTTTT.

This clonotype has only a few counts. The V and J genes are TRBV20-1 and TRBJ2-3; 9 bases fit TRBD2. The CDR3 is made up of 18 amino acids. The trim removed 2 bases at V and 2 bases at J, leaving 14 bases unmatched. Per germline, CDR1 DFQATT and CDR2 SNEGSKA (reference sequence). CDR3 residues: CSARLSTTGTSSTDTQYF. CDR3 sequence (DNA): TGCAGTGCTAGACTGAGTACCACCGGGACTAGCTCCACAGATACGCAGTATTTT.

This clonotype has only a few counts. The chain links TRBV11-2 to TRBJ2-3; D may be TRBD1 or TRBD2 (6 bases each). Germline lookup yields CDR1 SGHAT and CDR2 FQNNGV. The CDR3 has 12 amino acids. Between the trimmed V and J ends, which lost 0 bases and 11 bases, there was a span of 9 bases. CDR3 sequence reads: CASSLERGVQYF. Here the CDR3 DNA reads TGTGCCAGCAGCTTAGAGAGGGGGGTGCAGTATTTT.

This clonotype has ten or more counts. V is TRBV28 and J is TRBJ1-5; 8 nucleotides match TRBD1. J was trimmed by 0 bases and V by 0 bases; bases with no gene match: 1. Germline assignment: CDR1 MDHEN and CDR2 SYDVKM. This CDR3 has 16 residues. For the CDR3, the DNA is TGTGCCAGCAGTTTATGGACAGGGGATAGCAATCAGCCCCAGCATTTT. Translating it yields CASSLWTGDSNQPQHF.

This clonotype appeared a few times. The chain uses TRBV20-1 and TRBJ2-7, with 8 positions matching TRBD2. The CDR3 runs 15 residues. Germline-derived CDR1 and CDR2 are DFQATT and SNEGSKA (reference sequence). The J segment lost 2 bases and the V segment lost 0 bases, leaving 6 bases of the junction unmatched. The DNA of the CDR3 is TGCAGTGCTAGAGATATAGCGGGGTCAACCTACGAGCAGTACTTC. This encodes CSARDIAGSTYEQYF.

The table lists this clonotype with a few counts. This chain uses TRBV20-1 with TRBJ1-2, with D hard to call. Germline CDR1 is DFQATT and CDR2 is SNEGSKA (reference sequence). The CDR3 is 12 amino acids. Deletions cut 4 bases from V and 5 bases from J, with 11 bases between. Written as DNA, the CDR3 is TGCAGTGCTACGAATACTTATTATGGCTACACCTTC. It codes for CSATNTYYGYTF.

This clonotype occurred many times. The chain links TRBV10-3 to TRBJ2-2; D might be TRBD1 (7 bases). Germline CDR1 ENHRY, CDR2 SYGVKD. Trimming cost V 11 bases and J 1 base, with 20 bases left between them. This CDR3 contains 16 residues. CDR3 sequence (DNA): TGTGCCTCGCATGCGGGGACAGCCAAGAACACCGGGGAGCTGTTTTTT. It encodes CASHAGTAKNTGELFF.

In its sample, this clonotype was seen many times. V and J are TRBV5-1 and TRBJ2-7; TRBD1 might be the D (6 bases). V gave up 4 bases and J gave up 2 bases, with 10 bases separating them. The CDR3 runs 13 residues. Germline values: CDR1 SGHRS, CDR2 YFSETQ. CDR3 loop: CASSVDRAYEQYF. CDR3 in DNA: TGCGCCAGCAGCGTGGACAGAGCCTACGAGCAGTACTTC.

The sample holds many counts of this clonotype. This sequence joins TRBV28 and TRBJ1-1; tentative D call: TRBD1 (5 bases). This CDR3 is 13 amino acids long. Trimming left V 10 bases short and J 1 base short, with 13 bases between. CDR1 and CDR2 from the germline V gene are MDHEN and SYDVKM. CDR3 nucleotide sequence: TGTGCCAACTCTCCTGGGGGGAACACTGAAGCTTTCTTT. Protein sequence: CANSPGGNTEAFF.

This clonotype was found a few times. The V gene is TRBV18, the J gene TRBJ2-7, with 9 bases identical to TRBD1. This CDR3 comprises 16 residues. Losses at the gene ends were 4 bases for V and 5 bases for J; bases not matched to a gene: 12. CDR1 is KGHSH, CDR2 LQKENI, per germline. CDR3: CASSQAPGQGFHEQYF. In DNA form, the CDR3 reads TGTGCCAGCTCACAGGCCCCGGGACAGGGATTCCACGAGCAGTACTTC.

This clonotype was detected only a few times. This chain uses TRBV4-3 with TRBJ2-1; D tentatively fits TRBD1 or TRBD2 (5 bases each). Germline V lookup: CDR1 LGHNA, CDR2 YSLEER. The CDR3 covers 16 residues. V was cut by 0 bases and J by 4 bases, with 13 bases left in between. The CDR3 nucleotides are TGCGCCAGCAGCCAAGACGGGGCAGATGATTACAATGAGCAGTTCTTC. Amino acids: CASSQDGADDYNEQFF.

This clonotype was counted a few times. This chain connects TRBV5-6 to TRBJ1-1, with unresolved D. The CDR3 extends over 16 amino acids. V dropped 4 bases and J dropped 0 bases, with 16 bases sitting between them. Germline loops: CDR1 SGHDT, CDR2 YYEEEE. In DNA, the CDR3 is TGTGCCAGCAGCCGGGCTGGAGTCCACATGAACACTGAAGCTTTCTTT. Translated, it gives CASSRAGVHMNTEAFF.

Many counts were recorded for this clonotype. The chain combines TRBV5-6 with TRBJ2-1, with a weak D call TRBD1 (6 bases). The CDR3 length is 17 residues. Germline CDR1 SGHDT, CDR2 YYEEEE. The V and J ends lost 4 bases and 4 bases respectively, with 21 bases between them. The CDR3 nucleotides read TGTGCCAGCAGCCCACCGACAGGTCACGGGGCATACAATGAGCAGTTCTTC. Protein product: CASSPPTGHGAYNEQFF.

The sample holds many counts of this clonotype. The CDR3 protein is CASSPILTGQDSYEQYF. The CDR3 DNA follows: TGTGCCAGCAGCCCTATCTTGACCGGACAGGACTCCTACGAGCAGTACTTC. V usage is TRBV3-1 and J usage is TRBJ2-7; 7 positions match TRBD1. V gave up 4 bases and J gave up 0 bases; unmatched junction bases: 12. The germline gives CDR1 LGHDT, CDR2 YNNKEL (reference sequence). The CDR3 extends over 17 amino acids.

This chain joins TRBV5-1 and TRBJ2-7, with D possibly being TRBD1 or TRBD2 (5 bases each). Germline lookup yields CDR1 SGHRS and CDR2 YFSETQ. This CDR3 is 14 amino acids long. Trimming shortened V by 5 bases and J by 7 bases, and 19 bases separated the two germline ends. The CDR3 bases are TGCGCCAGCAGACCCGGGACGGCCTTGGGAGAGCAGTACTTC. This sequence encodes CASRPGTALGEQYF.